This TCR beta chain was retrieved from a study of CD8 T cells in Susac syndrome (dated by TCRdb to about 2019). In the study overall: Repertoire sequencing was used to test whether CD8+ T cell activation and differentiation in Susac syndrome was antigen driven. CD8+ T cell repertoire clonality was compared between about a dozen healthy donors, some 14 Susac syndrome patients and 15 or so multiple sclerosis patients. The investigation overall reported the following: The number of individuals in the TCR sequencing and HLA analysis was recognized as being relatively small.

RNA was extracted using the RNeasy kit, and about 0.45 to 1 ug of the RNA was reverse transcribed with random hexamers. The immunoSEQ multiplex PCR assay, which covers 54 Vbeta and 13 Jbeta segments, was used to amplify TCR beta CDR3 regions. PCR amplification bias was corrected using a synthetic template baseline for primer optimization and computational correction. On the study's bioinformatics: Reads were assigned to V, D and J genes according to IMGT and analyzed in immunoSEQ Analyzer, with only productive sequences retained. To calculate clonality, Shannon entropy was normalized by log2 of the number of productive unique sequences and then subtracted from one. Public and private clones were assessed among the 100 most prevalent clones of each patient and control. Clones were defined as Susac-specific if absent from the healthy and MS cohorts, from under 1,200 published viral clones and from other ImmuneACCESS disease sequences. The raw public data were reprocessed by TCRdb itself: fastp quality trimming at Q25, MiXCR clonotype calling, in-frame beta chains only. One record per CDR3 amino acid sequence lists the most common genes and DNA. The V and J calls shown here were made by TCRdb, not taken from the authors' results. Here the sample has 100,000 to 150,000 distinct CDR3 sequences; 90% to 95% occur a single time. The ten largest account for less than 0.4% of the sample.

Peripheral blood CD8+ and CD4+ T cells from healthy donors, Susac syndrome patients and multiple sclerosis patients were profiled using high-throughput TCR beta sequencing. The multiple sclerosis controls were treatment-naive patients whose relapsing-remitting disease, either stable or active, fulfilled the revised McDonald criteria. CD8+ TEMRA cells were enriched by FACS, while bulk CD8+ and CD4+ T cells were purified by magnetic negative isolation. Blood was collected in EDTA tubes and processed within 24 hours, with PBMCs isolated through density gradient centrifugation. PBMCs intended for TCR sequencing were frozen in liquid nitrogen and were later thawed in a 37 degrees C water bath. The sorted or isolated CD4+, CD8+ and CD8+ TEMRA cells reached a purity of at least 90%. The cysteine opens and the phenylalanine closes a CDR3 of 15 amino acids. Of the read, only the CDR3 DNA is kept; its 45 bases are in frame from base 1. The germline V gene (reference sequence) yields MNHEY for CDR1 and SMNVEV for CDR2. The V end gives up 8 bases and the J end 2 bases, leaving 11 bases in the junction not matched to a gene.

About this clonotype: Its antigen target is currently unknown. Base-call qualities are not available, and no considerably larger clone is one nucleotide away.

The sequence was collected from a human donor with multiple sclerosis. Sequencing was carried out using CD8+ T cells from PBMCs. Here the chain combines TRBV27 and TRBJ2-7; the junction holds 8 bases that match TRBD2. CDR3 sequence: CASVLFRGGAYEQYF. The sequence in DNA is TGTGCCAGCGTTTTATTCCGGGGGGGGGCCTACGAGCAGTACTTC.